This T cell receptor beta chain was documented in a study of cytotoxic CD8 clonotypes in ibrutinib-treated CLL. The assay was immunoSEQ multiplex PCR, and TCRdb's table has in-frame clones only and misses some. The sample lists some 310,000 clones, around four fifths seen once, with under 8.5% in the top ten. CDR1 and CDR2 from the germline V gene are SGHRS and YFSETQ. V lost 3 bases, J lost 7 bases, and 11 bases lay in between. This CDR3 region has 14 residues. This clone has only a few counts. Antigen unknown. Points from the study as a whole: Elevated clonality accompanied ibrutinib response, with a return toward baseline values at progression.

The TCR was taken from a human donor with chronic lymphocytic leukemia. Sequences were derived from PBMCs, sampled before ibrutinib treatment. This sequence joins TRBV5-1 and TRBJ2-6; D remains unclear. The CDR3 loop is CASSYTSRANVLTF. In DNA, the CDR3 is TGCGCCAGCAGCTATACCTCTCGAGCCAACGTCCTGACTTTC.